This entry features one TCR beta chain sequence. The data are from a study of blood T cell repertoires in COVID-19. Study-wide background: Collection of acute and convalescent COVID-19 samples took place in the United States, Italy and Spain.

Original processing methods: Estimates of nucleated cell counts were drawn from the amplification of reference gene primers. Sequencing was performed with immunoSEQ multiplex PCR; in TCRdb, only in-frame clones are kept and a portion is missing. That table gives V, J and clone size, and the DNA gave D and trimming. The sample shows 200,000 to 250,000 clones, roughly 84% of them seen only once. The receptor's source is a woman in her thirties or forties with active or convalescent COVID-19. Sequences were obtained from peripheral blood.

CDR3 nucleotide sequence: TGTGCCAGCAGCTTACTAGCGGGGGTTGAGAATGAGCAGTTCTTC. Its translation is CASSLLAGVENEQFF. The rearrangement links TRBV3-1 (or the pseudogene TRBV3-2) to TRBJ2-1, with 11 bases matching TRBD2. CDR3 length: 15 residues. The V and J ends lost 5 bases and 7 bases, in that order; junction bases with no gene match: 7. Germline CDR1 is LGHDT and CDR2 is YNNKEL (reference sequence).